These T cell receptor beta chains were read from a single sample in a study of blood T cell repertoires in COVID-19. The repertoire was sequenced with immunoSEQ multiplex PCR; TCRdb's copy has only in-frame clones and lacks some. The profile shows over 200,000 clones, 84% of them singletons. Source material: peripheral blood. Source of these receptors: a woman at least 80 years old with COVID-19, enrolled during active disease. CDR3s include the opening cysteine and the closing phenylalanine or tryptophan.

j_call	cdr3_length	v_call	cdr3_aa
TRBJ2-7	15	TRBV10-3	CAATSGLAGRYEQYF
TRBJ2-5	12	TRBV6-5	CASRGVGETQYF
TRBJ2-1	19	TRBV7-9	CASSLMGDRASSSYNEQFF
TRBJ1-1	12	TRBV9	CASSPRDTEAFF
TRBJ1-6	14	TRBV5-1	CASSLAVGDSPLHF
TRBJ2-1	13	TRBV5-4	CASSPPSLDEQFF
TRBJ2-5	14	TRBV5-1	CASSLGPLKETQYF
TRBJ1-2	14	TRBV18	CASSPNRVADGYTF
TRBJ1-2	12	TRBV28	CASSNPGFGYTF
TRBJ1-2	15	TRBV10-3	CAISESLSGDSRFLF
TRBJ2-7	13	TRBV18	CASSPPSAYEQYF
TRBJ2-1	17	TRBV24-1	CATSGTPPGQFDNEQFF
TRBJ1-1	13	TRBV29-1	CSVVGHPNTEAFF
TRBJ1-6	15	TRBV2	CASHLQFYSNSPLHF
TRBJ2-5	17	TRBV5-1	CASSGMGTSGRRETQYF
TRBJ1-3	16	TRBV19	CASSPGTGLSGNTIYF
TRBJ1-3	16	TRBV18	CASSQNPGQAGNTIYF
TRBJ1-4	16	TRBV6-5	CASRYSQGTTNEKLFF
TRBJ2-7	15	TRBV18	CASSMGTSGVYEQYF
TRBJ1-1	14	TRBV5-1	CASSFRTGGAEAFF
TRBJ1-2	14	TRBV13	CASSPYFGNYGYTF
TRBJ1-5	19	TRBV30	CAWRHTGGIRTNSNQPQHF
TRBJ2-3	15	TRBV15	CATSRDGQGPDTQYF
TRBJ1-2	14	TRBV10-3	CAISVGQANYGYTF
TRBJ1-4	14	TRBV18	CASSLSSGDEKLFF
TRBJ2-2	14	TRBV5-1	CASSLAGGTGELFF
TRBJ1-1	14	TRBV11-2	CASSLRGQNTEAFF
TRBJ1-4	17	TRBV5-3	CARSLMGGRGGIEKTVF
TRBJ1-2	14	TRBV6-6	CASTEADSAFRYTF
TRBJ2-1	15	TRBV11-2	CASSTGIPDYNEQFF
TRBJ2-7	13	TRBV6-1	CASSEQGPGEQYF
TRBJ1-1	13	TRBV2	CASSEAGRTEAFF
TRBJ2-4	14	TRBV7-2	CASSLSGEAGRRYF
TRBJ2-5	18	TRBV7-8	CASSLATSGSKGQETQYF
TRBJ2-1	16	TRBV27	CASRRDRGSFKGEQFF
TRBJ1-6	12	TRBV6-5	CASSGGNSPLHF
TRBJ1-2	14	TRBV19	CASKTAGERDGYTF
TRBJ2-3	14	TRBV6-5	CASSPRRGGDTQYF
TRBJ2-7	14	TRBV6-5	CASSYSGTAYEQYF
TRBJ2-1	16	TRBV9	CASSVAGGQLGNEQFF
TRBJ2-3	16	TRBV6-7	CASSYATSGRTDTQYF